The clone carrying this T cell receptor beta chain was observed at least ten times. Its antigen is as yet unknown. The sample comes from a study of T cells in Graves' hyperthyroidism and ophthalmopathy. Study outcomes and limitations: Ophthalmopathy stood apart from stable hyperthyroidism in a 13 V-J model.

TCR beta CDR3 regions were amplified from RNA transcripts. The TCR CDR3 first-round RT-PCR relied on the HTBI primer set. Each CDR3 protein gets one entry after TCRdb re-called the multiplex PCR reads with MiXCR. This table holds roughly 250,000 distinct CDR3 sequences, about 15% found once. This CDR3 spans 16 amino acids. V lost 6 bases, J lost 0 bases, and 7 bases stayed unmatched. The receptor's source is a woman between 40 and 50 years old with Graves' hyperthyroidism that later progressed to Graves' ophthalmopathy. The sequencing input was blood. The V call is TRBV12-3 or TRBV12-4, the J call TRBJ2-2, with 7 bases matching TRBD1. The CDR3 bases are TGTGCCAGCAGCCCCCGACAGGGAACGAACACCGGGGAGCTGTTTTTT. As protein: CASSPRQGTNTGELFF.